These T cell receptor beta chains were read from a single sample in a study of T cell repertoires in cytomegalovirus infection. TCRdb re-derived calls from the reads in MiXCR, one entry per CDR3 protein. This table has hundreds of thousands of distinct CDR3 sequences, over 7.5% appearing once. Sequenced: PBMCs. These receptors all come from a human donor in good health (CMV status not recorded). Some clones in this sample may be carry-over from other donors' samples. Each CDR3 is given with its conserved first and last residue. D genes are given only for firm matches. Expanded clones are given a class, and other clones once, few, many or no size at all.

clone size: few
V gene: TRBV20-1
D gene: TRBD1
J gene: TRBJ1-1
CDR3 DNA: TGCAGTGCTAGTCGGACAGGGGAGGCTTTCTTT
CDR3 protein: CSASRTGEAFF

clone size: many
V gene: TRBV7-2
D gene: TRBD2
J gene: TRBJ2-1
CDR3 DNA: TGTGCCAGCAGCTTAGGGCTAGCGGGGGGTGAGCAGTTCTTC
CDR3 protein: CASSLGLAGGEQFF

clone size: few
V gene: TRBV12-3/TRBV12-4
D gene: TRBD1
J gene: TRBJ1-1
CDR3 DNA: TGTGCCAGCAGTTTTCGGAGGACAGGGGGCCCTAACACTGAAGCTTTCTTT
CDR3 protein: CASSFRRTGGPNTEAFF

clone size: few
V gene: TRBV4-3
D gene: TRBD1
J gene: TRBJ2-1
CDR3 DNA: TGCGCCAGCAGCCAAGATAGGGACAGGGTTTACAATGAGCAGTTCTTC
CDR3 protein: CASSQDRDRVYNEQFF

clone size: -
V gene: TRBV6-2/TRBV6-3
D gene: -
J gene: TRBJ1-5
CDR3 DNA: TGTGCCAGCAGTTACTCGGCCGGGGTCAATCAGCCCCAGCATTTT
CDR3 protein: CASSYSAGVNQPQHF

clone size: -
V gene: TRBV6-1
D gene: -
J gene: TRBJ2-3
CDR3 DNA: TGTGCCAGCAGCCCACTAGGCCGGATAGATACGCAGTATTTT
CDR3 protein: CASSPLGRIDTQYF

clone size: -
V gene: TRBV28
D gene: -
J gene: TRBJ1-6
CDR3 DNA: TGTGCCACCAGGTCGATTATTTATAATTCACCCCTCCACTTT
CDR3 protein: CATRSIIYNSPLHF

clone size: few
V gene: TRBV11-2
D gene: -
J gene: TRBJ1-5
CDR3 DNA: TGTGCCAGCAGCCCCACCGGATGGAATCAGCCCCAGCATTTT
CDR3 protein: CASSPTGWNQPQHF

clone size: few
V gene: TRBV20-1
D gene: TRBD2
J gene: TRBJ2-2
CDR3 DNA: TGCAGTGCAAGGACTAGCGGGAGACAAACCGGGGAGCTGTTTTTT
CDR3 protein: CSARTSGRQTGELFF

clone size: -
V gene: TRBV27
D gene: -
J gene: TRBJ2-1
CDR3 DNA: TGTGCCAGCAGTTTATGGCAGGGCCGTCTTGAGCAGTTCTTC
CDR3 protein: CASSLWQGRLEQFF

clone size: -
V gene: TRBV6-1
D gene: TRBD1
J gene: TRBJ2-7
CDR3 DNA: TGTATGACCGGGACAGCCTACGAGCAGTACTTC
CDR3 protein: CMTGTAYEQYF

clone size: few
V gene: TRBV7-9
D gene: -
J gene: TRBJ1-6
CDR3 DNA: TGTGCCAGCAGCCCCAGGGCGAGCTCCTATAATTCACCCCTCCACTTT
CDR3 protein: CASSPRASSYNSPLHF

clone size: -
V gene: TRBV10-3
D gene: -
J gene: TRBJ2-5
CDR3 DNA: TGTGCCATCAGGGACTTCCAAGAGACCCAGTACTTC
CDR3 protein: CAIRDFQETQYF

clone size: few
V gene: TRBV6-2/TRBV6-3
D gene: TRBD2
J gene: TRBJ2-1
CDR3 DNA: TGTGCCAGCAGTTACCCGGGGGGACTACCTACATACGAGAGCTCCTACAATGAGCAGTTCTTC
CDR3 protein: CASSYPGGLPTYESSYNEQFF

clone size: -
V gene: TRBV2
D gene: -
J gene: TRBJ2-7
CDR3 DNA: TGTGCCAGCAGTGATTGGAGGGAAGGCTACGAGCAGTACTTC
CDR3 protein: CASSDWREGYEQYF

clone size: -
V gene: TRBV6-2/TRBV6-3
D gene: -
J gene: TRBJ2-5
CDR3 DNA: TGTGCCAGCAGTGCGGAAAAGTATGTTCAAGAGACCCAGTACTTC
CDR3 protein: CASSAEKYVQETQYF

clone size: -
V gene: TRBV7-4
D gene: TRBD1
J gene: TRBJ2-3
CDR3 DNA: TGTGCCAGCAGTCGTGGACAGGGCCAGACTAGCACAGATACGCAGTATTTT
CDR3 protein: CASSRGQGQTSTDTQYF

clone size: many
V gene: TRBV11-2
D gene: TRBD2
J gene: TRBJ2-7
CDR3 DNA: TGTGCCAGCATCCGCGGGGGGATGGGCGAGCAGTACTTC
CDR3 protein: CASIRGGMGEQYF

clone size: -
V gene: TRBV12-3/TRBV12-4
D gene: -
J gene: TRBJ1-1
CDR3 DNA: TGTGCCAGCAGTCGCGGGGGGATCACTGAAGCTTTCTTT
CDR3 protein: CASSRGGITEAFF

clone size: -
V gene: TRBV29-1
D gene: -
J gene: TRBJ2-5
CDR3 DNA: TGCGCTGAACAGGGATCCGAGACCCAGTACTTC
CDR3 protein: CAEQGSETQYF

clone size: few
V gene: TRBV24-1
D gene: TRBD1
J gene: TRBJ2-5
CDR3 DNA: TGTGCCACCAGTGATTTGATCAGGGGGCAAGAGACCCAGTACTTC
CDR3 protein: CATSDLIRGQETQYF

clone size: many
V gene: TRBV7-2
D gene: -
J gene: TRBJ1-2
CDR3 DNA: TGTGCCAGCAGACCGACCGCGGTAAATGGCTACACCTTC
CDR3 protein: CASRPTAVNGYTF

clone size: -
V gene: TRBV2
D gene: TRBD1
J gene: TRBJ1-6
CDR3 DNA: TGTGCCAGCAGGGGACAGGGGAATCGGAATTCACCCCTCCACTTT
CDR3 protein: CASRGQGNRNSPLHF

clone size: many
V gene: TRBV7-2
D gene: -
J gene: TRBJ2-1
CDR3 DNA: TGTGCCAGCAGTCTGCCACAGGGCAGTCTACTCAATGAGCAGTTCTTC
CDR3 protein: CASSLPQGSLLNEQFF

clone size: many
V gene: TRBV7-9
D gene: -
J gene: TRBJ2-3
CDR3 DNA: TGTGCCAGCAGGCACGCGGCAGGGAGGACAGATACGCAGTATTTT
CDR3 protein: CASRHAAGRTDTQYF

clone size: many
V gene: TRBV20-1
D gene: TRBD2
J gene: TRBJ2-7
CDR3 DNA: TGCAGTGCGAGCGGGAGGGCCGTCTACGAGCAGTACTTC
CDR3 protein: CSASGRAVYEQYF

clone size: -
V gene: TRBV9
D gene: TRBD1
J gene: TRBJ2-7
CDR3 DNA: TGTGCCAGCAGCGAGCCGGGACAGGACCTTTCCTACGAGCAGTACTTC
CDR3 protein: CASSEPGQDLSYEQYF

clone size: few
V gene: TRBV5-8
D gene: -
J gene: TRBJ1-6
CDR3 DNA: TGTGCCAGCAGCTTGACAGGGCGCTCCTATAATTCACCCCTCCACTTT
CDR3 protein: CASSLTGRSYNSPLHF

clone size: many
V gene: TRBV6-5
D gene: -
J gene: TRBJ2-1
CDR3 DNA: TGTGCCAGCAGTTACAGGGGGGCGGGACGCTCCTACAATGAGCAGTTCTTC
CDR3 protein: CASSYRGAGRSYNEQFF

clone size: few
V gene: TRBV4-3
D gene: -
J gene: TRBJ1-5
CDR3 DNA: TGCGCCAGCAGCCAAGATTCAGCCAGGCCCCCTTTT
CDR3 protein: CASSQDSARPPF

clone size: -
V gene: TRBV7-6
D gene: TRBD1
J gene: TRBJ2-3
CDR3 DNA: TGTGCCAGCAGGGTAACAGGGGAAGATACGCAGTATTTT
CDR3 protein: CASRVTGEDTQYF

clone size: few
V gene: TRBV11-1
D gene: -
J gene: TRBJ1-3
CDR3 DNA: TGTGCCAGCAGCTTGGACTTATCCCCCGAAAACACCATATATTTT
CDR3 protein: CASSLDLSPENTIYF

clone size: many
V gene: TRBV7-2
D gene: -
J gene: TRBJ1-1
CDR3 DNA: TGTGCCAGCAGCTTAACAATGATAAACACTGAAGCTTTCTTT
CDR3 protein: CASSLTMINTEAFF

clone size: many
V gene: TRBV7-3
D gene: TRBD2
J gene: TRBJ2-3
CDR3 DNA: TGTGCCAGCAGCTTAAGACTAGCGGGGTCAGATACGCAGTATTTT
CDR3 protein: CASSLRLAGSDTQYF

clone size: -
V gene: TRBV5-1
D gene: TRBD2
J gene: TRBJ2-1
CDR3 DNA: TGCGCCAGCAGCTTGGAACCGGGACTAGCGGGAGTTGAGCAGTTCTTC
CDR3 protein: CASSLEPGLAGVEQFF

clone size: -
V gene: TRBV20-1
D gene: TRBD1
J gene: TRBJ2-7
CDR3 DNA: TGCAGTGCTTACCCTGGGACAGGGTCCTACGAGCAGTACTTC
CDR3 protein: CSAYPGTGSYEQYF

clone size: -
V gene: TRBV7-8
D gene: -
J gene: TRBJ2-7
CDR3 DNA: TGTGCCAGCAGCCCCGGACACGCTTCCCACGAGCAGTACTTC
CDR3 protein: CASSPGHASHEQYF

clone size: few
V gene: TRBV12-3/TRBV12-4
D gene: TRBD1
J gene: TRBJ2-5
CDR3 DNA: TGTGCCAGCACCCGGACAGGGGCTAAGGAGACCCAGTACTTC
CDR3 protein: CASTRTGAKETQYF

clone size: -
V gene: TRBV6-1
D gene: -
J gene: TRBJ2-3
CDR3 DNA: TGTGCCAGCAGTGGGGGGTCGGACCGAGCGGATACGCAGTATTTT
CDR3 protein: CASSGGSDRADTQYF

clone size: -
V gene: TRBV30
D gene: -
J gene: TRBJ1-5
CDR3 DNA: TGTGCCTGGAGCTGGGCAGGGTACTATCAGCCCCAGCATTTT
CDR3 protein: CAWSWAGYYQPQHF

clone size: -
V gene: TRBV12-3/TRBV12-4
D gene: -
J gene: TRBJ1-5
CDR3 DNA: TGTGCCAGCAGTTTAGCAAAGGGCCTGGGGCCCCAGCATTTT
CDR3 protein: CASSLAKGLGPQHF

clone size: many
V gene: TRBV4-1
D gene: -
J gene: TRBJ1-2
CDR3 DNA: TGCGCCAGCAGCCAAGGTCCAGTTAACTATGGCTACACCTTC
CDR3 protein: CASSQGPVNYGYTF